The text below deals with one TCR beta chain. What antigen it recognizes has not been identified. Per-nucleotide qualities are absent, and no much larger clonotype sits a single base away. The data belong to a study of blood T cell repertoires in COVID-19 (TCRdb year 2020). A note on the overall study: Collaborator samples came from the United States, Italy and Spain and covered acute and convalescent phases of COVID-19. The material from the prospective study consisted of cDNA or gDNA derived from T cells, B-cell-depleted T cells, or PBMCs. Deeply sampled blood TCRbeta repertoires from subjects exposed to, actively infected with, or recovered from COVID-19 were included in the dataset. The repertoires were released in a freely available public database intended as a resource for research on the immune response to SARS-CoV-2. Samples were obtained from the ongoing ImmuneRACE study (first 160 participants) and from over a thousand subjects provided by 6 global collaborators. Nearly every sample came with metadata listing a de-identified subject ID, COVID-19 status, age in years and sex. Where available, HLA class I and class II types were obtained from metadata supplied by the sample provider rather than from assay-based typing.

TCRbeta CDR3 regions were amplified from genomic DNA by means of the immunoSEQ Assay, a bias-controlled multiplex PCR. The original pipeline was this. Within the assay, amplification of reference gene primers was used to estimate how many nucleated cells each sample contained. To quantify the absolute abundance of each unique TCRbeta CDR3 rearrangement, sequence reads were collapsed and filtered. For each sample, productive Simpson clonality was calculated as the square root of Simpson's diversity index over productive rearrangements. In TCRdb, the immuneACCESS table is reduced to in-frame sequences with V and J assigned. These tables do not hold every clone; where another copy was compared, an unresolved V gene accounts for under half, and the others remain unexplained. Clonal size and the V and J genes are those of that table, whereas D and trimming came from the DNA. In this sample the table shows more than 80,000 clones, over 80% of which occur a single time. The top ten constitute 31% of the sample.

The research as a whole found: How much clinical and demographic metadata was included differed by source and by participant, and the metadata was provided uncurated.

Germline trimming amounts to 2 bases on V and 4 bases on J, with 9 as the count of junction bases outside the gene matches. The germline V gene (reference sequence) supplies CDR1 LGHDT and CDR2 YNNKEL. Including cysteine and phenylalanine, the CDR3 has 16 amino acids. This entry keeps only the CDR3 DNA: 48 bases, framed from base 1. Collaborating institutions collected whole blood in K2EDTA tubes following their own protocols. Collaborator samples were shipped for TCRbeta analysis as frozen whole blood, isolated PBMCs, or DNA extracted from either sample type. The source of this sequence is a woman older than 75 with active or convalescent COVID-19. The rearrangement combines TRBV3-1 (or the pseudogene TRBV3-2) with TRBJ2-7; TRBD1 fits 9 bases in the junction. Material for sequencing was peripheral blood. The CDR3 in this case is CASSQTWGTGNYEQYF. The DNA reads as follows: TGTGCCAGCAGCCAAACTTGGGGGACAGGGAATTACGAGCAGTACTTC.